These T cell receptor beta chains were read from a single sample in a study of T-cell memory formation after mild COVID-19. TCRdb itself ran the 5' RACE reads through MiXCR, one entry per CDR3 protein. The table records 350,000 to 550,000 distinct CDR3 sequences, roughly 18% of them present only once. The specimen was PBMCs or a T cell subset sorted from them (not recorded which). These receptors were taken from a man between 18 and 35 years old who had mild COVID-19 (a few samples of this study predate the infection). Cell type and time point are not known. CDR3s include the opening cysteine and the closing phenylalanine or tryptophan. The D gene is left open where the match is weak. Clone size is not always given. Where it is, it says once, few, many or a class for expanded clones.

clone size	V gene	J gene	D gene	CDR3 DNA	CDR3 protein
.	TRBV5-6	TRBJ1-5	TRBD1	TGTGCCAGCAGCTCAGGGGGTACTCAGCCCCAGCATTTT	CASSSGGTQPQHF
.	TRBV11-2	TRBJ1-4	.	TGTGCCAGCAGCTCCACCCAGGACCGGGGTGAAAAACTGTTTTTT	CASSSTQDRGEKLFF
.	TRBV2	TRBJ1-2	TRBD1	TGTGCCAGCAGTGAGTCTCGACAGGGGGGCTACACCTTC	CASSESRQGGYTF
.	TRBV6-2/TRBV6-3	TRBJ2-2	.	TGTGCCAGCAGTTACGCGGCAGGGACATACGGGGAGCTGTTTTTT	CASSYAAGTYGELFF
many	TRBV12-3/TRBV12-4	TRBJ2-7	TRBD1	TGTGCCAGCAGTTCGCGACAGGGGAAACGCTACGAGCAGTACTTC	CASSSRQGKRYEQYF
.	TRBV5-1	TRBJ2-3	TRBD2	TGCGCCAGCAGCGGGACTAGCGCGTACACAGATACGCAGTATTTT	CASSGTSAYTDTQYF
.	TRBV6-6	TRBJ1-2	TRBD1	TGTGCCAGCAGTAATACGGTGACAGGGAAGGATGGCTACACCTTC	CASSNTVTGKDGYTF
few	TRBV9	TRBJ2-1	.	TGTGCCAGCAGCGCGTGGCGGGAAGCTAGCAATGAGCAGTTCTTC	CASSAWREASNEQFF
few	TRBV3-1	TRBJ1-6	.	TGTGCCAGCAGCCCCGCCGGACACTCACCCCTCCACTTT	CASSPAGHSPLHF
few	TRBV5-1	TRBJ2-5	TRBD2	TGCGCCAGCAGCTTGGTAGCGGGGGGCCCCGTCAACCAAGAGACCCAGTACTTC	CASSLVAGGPVNQETQYF